This paragraph covers one T cell receptor beta chain sequence. The antigen this receptor binds is unknown. One junction end does not reproduce the germline sequence, and a read error may be involved. The entry originates in a study of tumor-infiltrating lymphocytes in primary liver carcinoma listed by TCRdb under 2017. Background on the whole study: Of the five patients (three men and two women, aged 30 to 69 years), four had hepatocellular carcinoma and one had combined HCC and intrahepatic cholangiocarcinoma. Agilent mRNA microarray profiling was performed on the 20 to 25 tumor region samples to relate TCRbeta repertoire diversity to the local molecular phenotype. A total of 35 specimens from 5 patients underwent TCRbeta repertoire sequencing, comprising about 25 tumor regions, 5 adjacent noncancerous liver tissues and 5 peripheral blood samples. Each sample produced about 3.5 to 8 million productive TCRbeta reads, and read depth showed no significant difference between tissue types. For each liver tumor, the study sampled five regions along with adjacent normal tissue and blood, and applied TCRbeta repertoire sequencing, expression microarrays and whole-exome sequencing. Tumors of the five patients were stage T1-T3 N0M0 with maximum diameters of about 4.2 to 10 cm. Repertoires from technical replicates were highly reproducible, with mean shared-clone rates approximately 0.88 and correlation coefficients above 0.98.

Total RNA and DNA were co-extracted without cell sorting from approximately 20-30 mg of bulk tissue using the AllPrep DNA/RNA mini kit. Between late 2015 and March 2016, roughly 5 patients in China with histopathologically diagnosed primary liver carcinoma had their tumors surgically resected. At the time of sampling, the patients were treatment-naive and had chronic HBV infection. Five spatially separated regions were sampled per tumor: superior, inferior, left-lateral and right-lateral poles, plus the tumor centre. Histological examination found more than 85% viable tumor cells in every tumor sample. Pieces of fresh tumor and adjacent tissue were cut in half, with one half kept in RNAlater at -80 degrees C and the other half sent for histology. The CDR3 goes from the cysteine to the phenylalanine over 15 residues. Only CDR3 DNA remains: 45 bases, in frame from the first base. CDR1 and CDR2 (ENHRY, SYGVKD) derive from the germline V gene.

A constant-region primer and ProtoScript II reverse transcriptase were used to reverse-transcribe TCRbeta-specific cDNA from 500 ng total RNA. TCRbeta libraries were built with three nested multiplex PCR rounds, a slightly modified ARM-PCR procedure. Multiplex TRBV1-TRBV30 forward primers and a Cbeta reverse primer were used in the first two PCR rounds, each of which was run for around 10 cycles. A final 25-cycle PCR with Deep VentR polymerase added sample barcodes and Illumina adapters. Before sequencing, amplicons of 200-500 bp were gel-purified using a QIAquick gel extraction kit. An Illumina HiSeq 2500 was used to sequence the TCRbeta amplicons with 250-bp paired-end reads. As for how the authors treated the data: Trimmomatic v0.33 was used to quality-trim the reads, and FLASH v1.2.11 was used to merge paired reads so that full CDR3 sequences could be recovered. MiGEC v1.2.1b assigned V, D and J germline segments to the rearranged TCRbeta sequences. Clonotype statistics, along with Shannon-Wiener diversity indices, were calculated using VDJtools v1.0.0. To cut down on sampling bias, every analysis after diversity analysis relied on just the 250 most abundant clonotypes from each sample. Through fastp at Q25 and MiXCR, TCRdb rebuilt clones from the public reads, retaining in-frame beta chains. Each record represents a unique CDR3 protein, reported with the most common genes and DNA among its rows. The V and J calls here are based on TCRdb, not the publication. The sample contains tens of thousands of distinct CDR3 sequences, over 70% of them found a single time. The ten largest account for about two fifths of the sample.

Here is what the overall study found, with its caveats: Only the TCR beta chain was sequenced, so true repertoire diversity is likely underestimated because unpaired alpha chains were not captured. Because the samples were bulk and unsorted, CD4+ and CD8+ T cell repertoires could not be compared. Consistent with antigen-driven expansion, pairs of tumor regions showed higher repertoire overlap (mean approximately 35%) than either tumor-adjacent pairs (approximately 17%) or tumor-blood pairs (approximately 14%). The top 250 clones made up a significantly larger repertoire fraction in tumors than in blood (p = 0.039). Only about 7-25% of top clones were found in all five regions of a tumor, suggesting spatial heterogeneity of tumor-infiltrating T cells. Only five or six patients were included in the study, and the authors note that the findings should be validated in a larger study.

The chain was built from TRBV10-3 and TRBJ2-5; there is no confident call for the D gene. Material: liver tumor tissue from sampling region 4. What the cell subset or site label conveys for this sample: tumor region T4, right-lateral pole. This sequence originates from a woman aged 30 to 39 with primary liver carcinoma and hepatitis B virus infection. The DNA sequence is as follows: TGTGGCATCGGTGAGTCGGCTACCAGACAAGAGACCCAGTGCTTC. Its amino acids are CGIGESATRQETQCF.